This T cell receptor beta chain was sequenced during a study of blood T cell repertoires in COVID-19. This table comes from immunoSEQ multiplex PCR, and its TCRdb copy is limited to in-frame clones, with some not included. This table holds a few hundred thousand clones, 70% to 90% found once. This clone was counted a single time. This CDR3 has 14 residues. V gave up 3 bases and J gave up 2 bases; unmatched junction bases: 1. Germline values: CDR1 PRHDT, CDR2 FYEKMQ (reference sequence). Sequencing was performed on peripheral blood. This TCR was sampled from a woman in her seventies with active or convalescent COVID-19. The rearrangement joins TRBV13 to TRBJ1-5, with TRBD1 identical over 7 bases. Here the CDR3 DNA reads TGTGCCAGCAGCTTCGGACAGGGCAATCAGCCCCAGCATTTT. Residues: CASSFGQGNQPQHF. The full variable domain, with the rest looked up from reference TRBV13 and TRBJ1-5, is AAGVIQSPRHLIKEKRETATLKCYPIPRHDTVYWYQQGPGQDPQFLISFYEKMQSDKGSIPDRFSAQQFSDYHSELNMSSLELGDSALYFCASSFGQGNQPQHFGDGTRLSIL.